The 30 T cell receptor beta chains given below trace back to one sample, sequenced in a study of T cell responses to AZD1222 COVID-19 vaccine. Profiled with immunoSEQ multiplex PCR; TCRdb holds only in-frame clones, not every one. The table shows tens of thousands of clones, with around 90% occurring only once. Sequences were derived from peripheral blood, sampled on day 0 of AZD1222 vaccination. The receptors were sampled from an adult in good health.

V usage is TRBV4-3 and J usage is TRBJ2-3; 10 bases are shared with TRBD2. J was trimmed by 7 bases and V by 0 bases; bases with no gene match: 4. CDR1 LGHNA and CDR2 YSLEER come from the germline V gene. The CDR3 contains 15 residues. CDR3 sequence (DNA): TGCGCCAGCAGCCAAGAAGCGGGGGGGCCACATACGCAGTATTTT. This codes for CASSQEAGGPHTQYF.

Only one count was recorded for this clone. The chain recombines TRBV6-5 with TRBJ2-7; D gene unclear. V was cut by 7 bases and J by 0 bases, with 10 bases left in between. The CDR3 covers 13 residues. Germline V CDR1 and CDR2: MNHEY, SVGAGI. CDR3 DNA sequence: TGTGCCAGCATCAGTTGGGGCTCCTACGAGCAGTACTTC. Protein product: CASISWGSYEQYF.

The chain uses TRBV18 and TRBJ1-5; TRBD1 aligns across 10 bases. The CDR3 covers 13 residues. J was trimmed by 6 bases and V by 6 bases; bases with no gene match: 2. Germline lookup yields CDR1 KGHSH and CDR2 LQKENI. This chain's CDR3 is CASSGDRGQPQHF. The CDR3 DNA reads as TGTGCCAGCTCGGGGGACAGGGGTCAGCCCCAGCATTTT. Full variable domain (missing parts from reference TRBV18 and TRBJ1-5): NAGVMQNPRHLVRRRGQEARLRCSPMKGHSHVYWYRQLPEEGLKFMVYLQKENIIDESGMPKERFSAEFPKEGPSILRIQQVVRGDSAAYFCASSGDRGQPQHFGDGTRLSIL.

The rearrangement uses TRBV4-1 and TRBJ1-3; unclear D gene. CDR1 and CDR2 (germline): MGHRA, YSYEKL. Trimming removed 2 bases from V and 4 bases from J, with 9 bases in between. The CDR3 runs to 14 residues. Written as DNA, the CDR3 is TGCGCCAGCAGCCAATCCGGTTGGGGAAACACCATATATTTT. Protein product: CASSQSGWGNTIYF.

The rearrangement uses TRBV7-8 and TRBJ1-6; 9 nucleotides align to TRBD1. Germline V CDR1 and CDR2: SGHVS, FQNEAQ. The junction had 4 bases not matched to a gene; V was cut back by 4 bases and J by 6 bases. The CDR3 contains 15 residues. The CDR3 sequence: CASSSRDRVNSPLHF. CDR3 in DNA: TGTGCCAGCAGCTCCCGGGACAGGGTTAATTCACCCCTCCACTTT. The full variable domain, its missing parts supplied by reference TRBV7-8 and TRBJ1-6, is GAGVSQSPRYKVAKRGQDVALRCDPISGHVSLFWYQQALGQGPEFLTYFQNEAQLDKSGLPSDRFFAERPEGSVSTLKIQRTQQEDSAVYLCASSSRDRVNSPLHFGNGTRLTVT.

The J gene is TRBJ1-3, the V gene TRBV18; 9 bases line up with TRBD1. This CDR3 contains 16 residues. V shed 3 bases, J shed 2 bases, and the junction held 5 bases outside the gene matches. Germline V CDR1 and CDR2: KGHSH, LQKENI. CDR3 in amino acids: CASSPFRDRAGNTIYF. DNA for the CDR3: TGTGCCAGCTCACCGTTCCGGGACAGGGCTGGAAACACCATATATTTT.

The chain links TRBV5-1 to TRBJ2-5; D not certain. Per germline, CDR1 SGHRS and CDR2 YFSETQ. This CDR3 is built from 17 residues. With 0 bases removed from V and 3 bases from J, the gap between germline ends came to 18 bases. The CDR3 sequence: CASSLDTLTLGEETQYF. CDR3 nucleotide sequence: TGCGCCAGCAGCTTGGATACATTGACGCTTGGCGAAGAGACCCAGTACTTC. Supplemented by reference TRBV5-1 and TRBJ2-5, the full variable domain reads KAGVTQTPRYLIKTRGQQVTLSCSPISGHRSVSWYQQTPGQGLQFLFEYFSETQRNKGNFPGRFSGRQFSNSRSEMNVSTLELGDSALYLCASSLDTLTLGEETQYFGPGTRLLVL.

The V and J genes are TRBV3-1 (or the pseudogene TRBV3-2) and TRBJ1-5; D remains ambiguous. This CDR3 has 13 residues. Per germline, CDR1 LGHDT and CDR2 YNNKEL (reference sequence). V was pared by 2 bases and J by 4 bases, with 6 bases between. The CDR3, as DNA: TGTGCCAGCAGCCAATCCTATAATCAGCCCCAGCATTTT. Its translation: CASSQSYNQPQHF.

This chain joins TRBV21-1 and TRBJ2-1; the table names TRBD2, a call not compared with the DNA. TRBV21-1 is a pseudogene locus. The CDR3 sequence is 16 residues long. CDR3 nucleotides: TGTGCCAGCAGCACCTCCGGGACTACCCCGATGGCTGAGCAGTTCTTC. It codes for CASSTSGTTPMAEQFF.

V and J are TRBV7-9 and TRBJ1-5; perhaps TRBD1 as D (5 bases). Germline lookup yields CDR1 SEHNR and CDR2 FQNEAQ (reference sequence). CDR3 size: 12 residues. Deletions cut 1 base from V and 7 bases from J, with 5 bases between. In nucleotides, the CDR3 is TGTGCCAGCAGCTTAGAGGGGCAGCCCCAGCATTTT. Protein: CASSLEGQPQHF.

This chain uses TRBV7-9 with TRBJ2-2; no definite D call. The ends were cut back, 4 bases at V and 3 bases at J, with 9 bases in the middle. The CDR3 loop spans 14 amino acids. Per germline, CDR1 SEHNR and CDR2 FQNEAQ (reference sequence). This CDR3 reads CASSSRMHTGELFF. CDR3 DNA: TGTGCCAGCAGCTCACGAATGCACACCGGGGAGCTGTTTTTT.

The chain uses TRBV20-1 and TRBJ2-5; 9 positions match TRBD2. Germline CDR1 DFQATT, CDR2 SNEGSKA (reference sequence). The CDR3 contains 14 residues. V lost 6 bases and J lost 2; bases outside the gene matches: 7. In DNA, the CDR3 is TGCAGTGCAAGTGGGGGACTAGCACAAGAGACCCAGTACTTC. It codes for CSASGGLAQETQYF.

V usage is TRBV19 and J usage is TRBJ1-2; D is uncertain. CDR1 and CDR2 from the germline V gene are LNHDA and SQIVND (reference sequence). The length of the CDR3 is 12 residues. Trimming took off 6 bases at V and 8 bases at J, with 13 bases between the two ends. Here the CDR3 reads CASSYPIGGYTF. CDR3 bases: TGTGCCAGTAGCTACCCAATCGGGGGCTACACCTTC.

The V and J genes are TRBV3-1 (or the pseudogene TRBV3-2) and TRBJ1-1; tentative D call: TRBD1 (5 bases). Germline V gives CDR1 LGHDT, CDR2 YNNKEL (reference sequence). Trimming stripped 1 base from V and 1 base from J, with 7 bases between. The CDR3 covers 14 residues. The CDR3 protein is CASSQGGTNTEAFF. The CDR3 DNA reads as TGTGCCAGCAGCCAAGGGGGCACGAACACTGAAGCTTTCTTT.

The chain is built from TRBV11-2 and TRBJ2-1, with no clear D. The germline V gene encodes CDR1 SGHAT and CDR2 FQNNGV. The CDR3 totals 20 residues. V shed 0 bases and J shed 0 bases, with 21 bases lying between them. CDR3 DNA sequence: TGTGCCAGCAGCTTAGATCGGTTTCCGCAGACAATTAGCTCCTACAATGAGCAGTTCTTC. Amino acids: CASSLDRFPQTISSYNEQFF.

The chain couples TRBV29-1 to TRBJ2-5, with a tentative D call TRBD1 (7 bases). CDR1 is SQVTM, CDR2 ANQGSEA, per germline. The CDR3 length is 13 residues. Trimming left V 7 bases short and J 4 bases short, with 16 bases between. The CDR3, as DNA: TGCAGCGCTTCAGGGGGGATCCGAGAGACCCAGTACTTC. The encoded protein is CSASGGIRETQYF.

This clone was observed a single time. This sequence joins TRBV28 and TRBJ1-1; D unresolved. There are 13 residues in the CDR3. Trimming cost V 8 bases and J 0 bases, with 10 bases left between them. Per the germline V gene, CDR1 is MDHEN and CDR2 is SYDVKM. CDR3 region: CASWPNMNTEAFF. CDR3 nucleotides: TGTGCCAGCTGGCCGAATATGAACACTGAAGCTTTCTTT.

The V and J genes are TRBV12-5 and TRBJ2-1; D not resolved. With 0 bases removed from V and 4 bases from J, the gap between germline ends came to 13 bases. The CDR3 loop spans 16 amino acids. Germline CDR1 is LGHNT and CDR2 is FRNRAP. The CDR3 spells CASGLVLSVRYNEQFF. In DNA, the CDR3 is TGTGCTAGTGGTTTGGTACTGAGTGTCAGGTACAATGAGCAGTTCTTC. Full variable domain (outside the CDR3, taken from reference TRBV12-5 and TRBJ2-1): DARVTQTPRHKVTEMGQEVTMRCQPILGHNTVFWYRQTMMQGLELLAYFRNRAPLDDSGMPKDRFSAEMPDATLATLKIQPSEPRDSAVYFCASGLVLSVRYNEQFFGPGTRLTVL.

Details on this clone: The junction and the germline gene differ at one end; a read error may be behind it. The chain uses TRBV7-9 and TRBJ2-3; D is perhaps TRBD1 or TRBD2 (5 bases each). This CDR3 is built from 15 residues. Germline assignment: CDR1 SEHNR and CDR2 FQNEAQ (reference sequence). DNA of the CDR3: TGTGCCAGCAGATTAGGTCTGGGGGAGACAGATACGCAGTATTTT. Protein sequence: CASRLGLGETDTQYF.

The chain uses TRBV6-5 and TRBJ2-7; D remains ambiguous. The V gene lost 4 bases and the J gene lost 7 bases, with 17 bases spanning the gap. There are 14 residues in the CDR3. The germline CDR1 and CDR2 sequences are MNHEY and SVGAGI. The CDR3 DNA is TGTGCCAGCAGTTCAAGTAGTTCTCCTAGGGAGCAGTACTTC. Protein product: CASSSSSSPREQYF.

The chain has TRBV6-5 and TRBJ1-2; 7 bases are a match to TRBD1. This CDR3 is 13 amino acids long. V lost 8 bases, J lost 1 base, and 4 bases stayed unmatched. Germline CDR1 is MNHEY and CDR2 is SVGAGI. CDR3 bases: TGTGCCAGCCGGGGGGACAGTAACTATGGCTACACCTTC. Translation: CASRGDSNYGYTF.

This rearrangement joins TRBV3-1 (or the pseudogene TRBV3-2) to TRBJ1-1, with D perhaps matching TRBD1 (6 bases). Germline values: CDR1 LGHDT, CDR2 YNNKEL (reference sequence). V lost 6 bases and J 5 bases, leaving 13 bases between the germline ends. The CDR3 consists of 13 residues. CDR3 sequence (DNA): TGTGCCAGCAGTATGAACAGGGTAACTGAAGCTTTCTTT. Translated: CASSMNRVTEAFF.

V gene TRBV19 combines with J gene TRBJ2-2; 7 bases map to TRBD1. Germline V lookup: CDR1 LNHDA, CDR2 SQIVND (reference sequence). The ends lost 5 bases at V and 3 bases at J; junction bases unmatched: 15. The CDR3 runs 18 residues. CDR3 nucleotides: TGTGCCAGTAGTCTCTCCGGGGACAGAGGGATTCACACCGGGGAGCTGTTTTTT. It encodes CASSLSGDRGIHTGELFF.

This chain links TRBV5-5 with TRBJ1-2, with no clear D. Trimming left V 0 bases short and J 3 bases short, with 12 bases between. Per germline, CDR1 SGHKS and CDR2 YYEKEE (reference sequence). This CDR3 region has 15 residues. The CDR3 sequence is CASSLALTMDYGYTF. The CDR3 DNA reads as TGTGCCAGCAGCTTGGCCTTAACGATGGACTATGGCTACACCTTC.

The chain combines TRBV30 with TRBJ1-4; TRBD1 agrees at 10 bases. Germline-derived CDR1 and CDR2 are GTSNPN and SVGIG (reference sequence). The V segment lost 5 bases and the J segment 8 bases; nucleotides outside the gene matches: 8. This CDR3 contains 14 residues. In nucleotides, the CDR3 is TGTGCCTGGGGCTTGGGACAGGGGAAGGAAAAACTGTTTTTT. Amino acids: CAWGLGQGKEKLFF.

The gene calls are TRBV12-3 or TRBV12-4 and TRBJ1-2; D unclear. This CDR3 comprises 12 residues. The V gene lost 4 bases and the J gene lost 7 bases, with 10 bases spanning the gap. The CDR3 DNA reads as TGTGCCAGCAGTTCCTCGGGAAGTGGCTACACCTTC. It specifies CASSSSGSGYTF.

This clone has only one observation. The rearrangement uses TRBV18 and TRBJ1-1; D unclear. Deletions cut 3 bases from V and 2 bases from J, with 10 bases between. Germline values: CDR1 KGHSH, CDR2 LQKENI. This CDR3 comprises 14 residues. The CDR3 spells CASSPATANTEAFF. The CDR3 DNA is TGTGCCAGCTCACCGGCAACCGCTAACACTGAAGCTTTCTTT.

The J gene is TRBJ1-2, the V gene TRBV18; TRBD1 matches at 7 bases. V lost 3 bases to trimming and J lost 8 bases; unmatched junction nucleotides: 6. This CDR3 comprises 13 residues. Germline loops: CDR1 KGHSH, CDR2 LQKENI. CDR3 sequence reads: CASSPTGQAGYTF. CDR3 DNA: TGTGCCAGCTCACCGACCGGACAGGCGGGCTACACCTTC.

The V gene is TRBV19, the J gene TRBJ1-1; TRBD1 is a possible D gene (5 bases). This CDR3 has 15 residues. The germline V and J ends were trimmed by 4 bases and 0 bases, with 12 bases remaining between them. Germline-derived CDR1 and CDR2 are LNHDA and SQIVND (reference sequence). The CDR3 bases are TGTGCCAGTAGTAGGGGCGGCCCCATGAACACTGAAGCTTTCTTT. It translates to CASSRGGPMNTEAFF.

With regard to this clone: One end of the junction fails to match germline, which may point to a read error. J is TRBJ2-5 and V is TRBV7-7; tentatively, D is TRBD2 (6 bases). CDR1 SSHAT and CDR2 FNYEAQ come from the germline V gene (reference sequence). This CDR3 spans 15 amino acids. The CDR3 bases are TGTGCTAGCAGCTCAACTCCGGGACTTCAAGAGACCCAGTACTTC. It translates to CASSSTPGLQETQYF.